The 16 T cell receptor beta chains listed next were all sequenced from one sample in a study of cytomegalovirus exposure and HLA in healthy donors. The PCR ran on 60 Vbeta and 13 Jbeta primers. Repertoires were generated with immunoSEQ multiplex PCR, while TCRdb's copy carries only in-frame clones and drops some. The sample contains 250,000 or so clones, over 90% of which appear only once. Sequenced: PBMCs. The receptors were sampled from a girl aged 2 to 10 in good health and CMV-seronegative.

The chain uses TRBV19 and TRBJ1-4; D may be TRBD1 (6 bases). Trimming removed 6 bases at V and 6 bases at J, with 14 bases between. The CDR3 consists of 14 residues. CDR1 is LNHDA and CDR2 is SQIVND in the germline V gene (reference sequence). CDR3 in amino acids: CASRSWDNYEKLFF. The CDR3 nucleotides read TGTGCCAGTAGATCTTGGGACAATTATGAAAAACTGTTTTTT. The full variable domain, its missing parts supplied by reference TRBV19 and TRBJ1-4, is DGGITQSPKYLFRKEGQNVTLSCEQNLNHDAMYWYRQDPGQGLRLIYYSQIVNDFQKGDIAEGYSVSREKKESFPLTVTSAQKNPTAFYLCASRSWDNYEKLFFGSGTQLSVL.

This chain connects TRBV10-3 to TRBJ1-5; tentative D call: TRBD1 (5 bases). Trimming stripped 11 bases from V and 5 bases from J, with 16 bases between. Germline V gene lookup returns CDR1 ENHRY and CDR2 SYGVKD. CDR3 size: 13 residues. Here the CDR3 DNA reads TGTGCCGCAAGGGGCGGGGACGATCAGCCCCAGCATTTT. This sequence encodes CAARGGDDQPQHF.

V usage is TRBV27 and J usage is TRBJ1-1; tentative D call: TRBD1 (6 bases). The CDR3 consists of 14 residues. The V gene lost 3 bases and the J gene lost 0 bases, with 8 bases spanning the gap. From germline, CDR1 is MNHEY and CDR2 SMNVEV (reference sequence). The chain's CDR3 is CASSFGQLNTEAFF. CDR3 nucleotides: TGTGCCAGCAGTTTCGGACAGCTGAACACTGAAGCTTTCTTT.

The V call is TRBV6-6, the J call TRBJ1-3, with a tentative D call TRBD1 (6 bases). Germline CDR1 reads MNHNY; CDR2 reads SVGAGI (reference sequence). V was shortened by 7 bases and J by 0 bases, with 13 bases between the two germline ends. The CDR3 spans 15 residues. In DNA form, the CDR3 reads TGTGCCAGCACCCTTGGACAGAACTCTGGAAACACCATATATTTT. Its translation is CASTLGQNSGNTIYF.

The V gene is TRBV5-4, the J gene TRBJ2-1, with 9 bases identical to TRBD2. Germline CDR1 is SGHNT and CDR2 is YYREEE (reference sequence). The CDR3 sequence is 17 residues long. Germline trimming cut 0 bases from V and 9 bases from J; bases unmatched to any gene: 13. The CDR3 region is CASSLGVSSGGRSEQFF. The CDR3 coding sequence is TGTGCCAGCAGCTTGGGAGTAAGTAGCGGGGGCCGTAGTGAGCAGTTCTTC.

The table lists this clone with a count of one. The chain combines TRBV19 with TRBJ2-7, with 8 bases that match TRBD2. Germline assignment: CDR1 LNHDA and CDR2 SQIVND (reference sequence). CDR3 length equals 14 residues. J gave up 4 bases and V 1 base, and 3 bases lay outside the gene matches. The CDR3 loop is CASSIVAGGYEQYF. The CDR3 DNA reads TGTGCCAGTAGTATAGTGGCGGGAGGTTACGAGCAGTACTTC.

The rearrangement links TRBV27 to TRBJ2-1; TRBD1 matches 7 bases. The CDR3 loop spans 13 amino acids. The J segment lost 7 bases and the V segment lost 6 bases, leaving 6 bases of the junction unmatched. CDR1 and CDR2 (germline): MNHEY, SMNVEV (reference sequence). The CDR3 reads CASRDQGENEQFF. The CDR3, as DNA: TGTGCCAGCAGAGATCAGGGGGAAAATGAGCAGTTCTTC.

The chain joins TRBV11-2 to TRBJ2-7; D remains ambiguous. CDR1 and CDR2 (germline): SGHAT, FQNNGV. This CDR3 has 12 residues. V lost 1 base and J 7 bases, leaving 8 bases between the germline ends. The CDR3: CASSLGTFEQYF. The DNA for the CDR3 is TGTGCCAGCAGCTTAGGTACTTTTGAGCAGTACTTC.

V gene TRBV5-6 combines with J gene TRBJ1-1; D might be TRBD1 (5 bases). The germline gives CDR1 SGHDT, CDR2 YYEEEE. The CDR3 extends over 14 amino acids. V lost 4 bases and J lost 5, with 15 bases in between. The CDR3: CASSLGGTDTEAFF. In DNA, the CDR3 is TGTGCCAGCAGCCTGGGCGGGACGGATACTGAAGCTTTCTTT.

This clone has a single count. J is TRBJ2-1 and V is TRBV4-2, with 9 bases matching TRBD2. Trimming removed 0 bases from V and 7 bases from J; junction bases left unmatched: 22. CDR3 length: 21 residues. Per the germline V gene, CDR1 is LGHNA and CDR2 is YNFKEQ. Here the CDR3 reads CASSQDLVASGAVGQVNEQFF. The CDR3 nucleotides read TGTGCCAGCAGCCAAGATCTTGTTGCTAGCGGGGCAGTGGGGCAGGTGAATGAGCAGTTCTTC.

The V gene is TRBV5-1, the J gene TRBJ1-3, with 8 bases aligning to TRBD1. Trimming at V came to 4 bases and at J to 4 bases, leaving 7 bases not matched to a gene. The CDR3 covers 15 residues. Germline CDR1 is SGHRS and CDR2 is YFSETQ. For the CDR3, the DNA is TGCGCCAGCAGCCCGGACAGGGATGTCGGAAACACCATATATTTT. Its translation: CASSPDRDVGNTIYF.

The chain employs TRBV4-1 and TRBJ2-2; tentative D call: TRBD2 (5 bases). This CDR3 contains 14 residues. Trimming removed 2 bases at V and 4 bases at J, with 8 bases between. The germline V gene has CDR1 MGHRA and CDR2 YSYEKL. The CDR3 loop is CASSQLGATGELFF. In DNA form, the CDR3 reads TGCGCCAGCAGCCAATTGGGAGCCACCGGGGAGCTGTTTTTT.

The V call is TRBV28, the J call TRBJ2-7, with 8 bases that match TRBD1. The CDR3 spans 14 residues. J gave up 0 bases and V 5 bases, and 3 bases lay outside the gene matches. Germline CDR1 MDHEN, CDR2 SYDVKM. CDR3: CASSEGQASYEQYF. In DNA, the CDR3 is TGTGCCAGCAGTGAGGGACAGGCCTCCTACGAGCAGTACTTC.

V is TRBV27 and J is TRBJ2-1; the match to TRBD2 covers 14 bases. The CDR3 sequence is 15 residues long. Germline V lookup: CDR1 MNHEY, CDR2 SMNVEV (reference sequence). Losses at the gene ends were 4 bases for V and 6 bases for J; bases not matched to a gene: 2. The CDR3, as DNA: TGTGCCAGCAGTTCCGGGACTAGCGGGAGCAATGAGCAGTTCTTC. Its protein product is CASSSGTSGSNEQFF.

This clone was counted once. The rearrangement uses TRBV7-2 and TRBJ2-1, with D tentatively TRBD2 (6 bases). The CDR3 consists of 15 residues. The germline CDR1 and CDR2 sequences are SGHTA and FQGNSA. V was shortened by 5 bases and J by 6 bases, with 17 bases between the two germline ends. The CDR3 region has the DNA TGTGCCAGCAGCCTACCGGGACTGGGGGGCAATGAGCAGTTCTTC. It translates to CASSLPGLGGNEQFF.

The rearrangement uses TRBV5-1 and TRBJ2-1, with 10 nucleotides matching TRBD1. The germline CDR1 and CDR2 sequences are SGHRS and YFSETQ. J lost 6 bases, V lost 0 bases, and 12 bases had no gene match. The CDR3 runs to 18 residues. CDR3 DNA sequence: TGCGCCAGCAGCTTGGCCGGCGTCGGGACAGGGGTGGGCAATGAGCAGTTCTTC. Protein product: CASSLAGVGTGVGNEQFF. The full variable domain, with the rest looked up from reference TRBV5-1 and TRBJ2-1, is KAGVTQTPRYLIKTRGQQVTLSCSPISGHRSVSWYQQTPGQGLQFLFEYFSETQRNKGNFPGRFSGRQFSNSRSEMNVSTLELGDSALYLCASSLAGVGTGVGNEQFFGPGTRLTVL.